This is a list of T cell receptor beta chains from one sample in a study of CXCR3-negative and CXCR3-positive naive CD8 T cells. TCRdb reworked the 5' RACE reads into one entry per CDR3 protein, no DNA. The sample table includes tens of thousands of distinct CDR3 sequences. The source material was memory CD8+ T cells from blood. Every receptor here comes from a human donor in good health. Some clones in this sample may be carry-over from other donors' samples. The CDR3 runs from the conserved cysteine through the conserved F or W.

V gene: TRBV7-2
J gene: TRBJ2-7
CDR3 protein: CASSYGVGGGNEQYF

V gene: TRBV18
J gene: TRBJ2-7
CDR3 protein: CASSPEGAGYEQYF

V gene: TRBV28
J gene: TRBJ2-7
CDR3 protein: CASSSTVYEQYF

V gene: TRBV29-1
J gene: TRBJ2-7
CDR3 protein: CSATLLEDRSYEQYF

V gene: TRBV7-9
J gene: TRBJ2-7
CDR3 protein: CASSPPGNLAGSYEQYF

V gene: TRBV15
J gene: TRBJ2-6
CDR3 protein: CATSRDRSGANVLTF

V gene: TRBV5-1
J gene: TRBJ2-1
CDR3 protein: CASSPPDGPLSYNEQFF

V gene: TRBV29-1
J gene: TRBJ2-5
CDR3 protein: CSVDRTGETQYF

V gene: TRBV30
J gene: TRBJ2-6
CDR3 protein: CASGPGSGANVLTF

V gene: TRBV12-3/TRBV12-4
J gene: TRBJ1-1
CDR3 protein: CASSIGGGGNTEAFF

V gene: TRBV5-1
J gene: TRBJ2-1
CDR3 protein: CASRGGFRTDNEQFF

V gene: TRBV7-2
J gene: TRBJ2-1
CDR3 protein: CASSLVGGGYNEQFF

V gene: TRBV7-9
J gene: TRBJ2-1
CDR3 protein: CASSLGNNEQFF

V gene: TRBV6-1
J gene: TRBJ2-7
CDR3 protein: CAIPGRIRTHEQYF

V gene: TRBV27
J gene: TRBJ1-1
CDR3 protein: CASSPGVRGTEAFF

V gene: TRBV4-3
J gene: TRBJ2-7
CDR3 protein: CASSQARGGPQDIYEQYF

V gene: TRBV29-1
J gene: TRBJ1-5
CDR3 protein: CSVEEAGGDQPQHF

V gene: TRBV27
J gene: TRBJ1-2
CDR3 protein: CASSPLSAGEVYGYTF

V gene: TRBV7-2
J gene: TRBJ2-1
CDR3 protein: CASSLALWGANEQFF

V gene: TRBV27
J gene: TRBJ2-5
CDR3 protein: CASASSSPQETQYF

V gene: TRBV6-4
J gene: TRBJ2-1
CDR3 protein: CASSDKGSSYNEQFF

V gene: TRBV5-1
J gene: TRBJ1-2
CDR3 protein: CASSLPGGGYTF

V gene: TRBV4-3
J gene: TRBJ2-7
CDR3 protein: CASSDGHKAYEQYF

V gene: TRBV7-3
J gene: TRBJ2-3
CDR3 protein: CASRADSGKQYF